Listed below are T cell receptor beta chains from one sample, sequenced in a study of cytomegalovirus exposure and HLA in healthy donors. The repertoire was sequenced with immunoSEQ multiplex PCR; TCRdb's copy has only in-frame clones and lacks some. The sample holds 57,000 or so clones, less than 85% seen once. The specimen sequenced was PBMCs. The receptors here all came from a woman aged 55-69 years in good health and CMV-seropositive. The CDR3 runs from the conserved cysteine through the conserved F or W. The order of the fields is D gene, J gene, V gene, clone size, CDR3 DNA, CDR3 protein. A D gene is named only where the DNA matches it firmly. The size field is filled for only some rows; it gives once, few, many or a size class.

NA TRBJ1-4 TRBV29-1 once TGCAGCGTTGAACAGGCAACTAATGAAAAACTGTTTTTT CSVEQATNEKLFF
NA TRBJ2-5 TRBV27 NA TGTGCCAGCAGTGTTTTATTAGGGGCCGGCCAAGAGACCCAGTACTTC CASSVLLGAGQETQYF
NA TRBJ2-2 TRBV2 NA TGTGCCAGCAGATCCGGGATTTACACCGGGGAGCTGTTTTTT CASRSGIYTGELFF
NA TRBJ1-1 TRBV6-1 NA TGTGCCAGCAGTGTTGTGGGGAGGACTGAAGCTTTCTTT CASSVVGRTEAFF
TRBD2 TRBJ2-2 TRBV5-1 NA TGCGCCAGCACTGTAGGCGGGGGCACCGGGGAGCTGTTTTTT CASTVGGGTGELFF
NA TRBJ1-2 TRBV9 NA TGTGCCAGCAGCTTGGAGGCGGCCTATGGCTACACCTTC CASSLEAAYGYTF
TRBD2 TRBJ2-1 TRBV18 NA TGTGCCACCTCCATTCTAGCGGAACACTACAATGAGCAGTTCTTC CATSILAEHYNEQFF
NA TRBJ1-2 TRBV5-4 NA TGTGCCAGCAGCGTCGACAATAACTATGGCTACACCTTC CASSVDNNYGYTF
TRBD2 TRBJ2-5 TRBV7-2 once TGTGCCAGCAGCCCTCCGGGGGGAGAGACCCAGTACTTC CASSPPGGETQYF
TRBD1 TRBJ2-7 TRBV6-1 NA TGTGCCAGCAGTGTCAAAGGACAGGACTACGAGCAGTACTTC CASSVKGQDYEQYF
TRBD1 TRBJ1-1 TRBV11-1 NA TGTGCCAGCAGCTCCATAGGGGGCCCGGATCTCGGCGGGGCTTTCTTT CASSSIGGPDLGGAFF
TRBD1 TRBJ2-7 TRBV5-1 few TGCGCCAGCAGTAGGGGGGCGACAGGGGTTCCCTACGAGCAGTACTTC CASSRGATGVPYEQYF
NA TRBJ1-2 TRBV2 NA TGTGCCAGCAGTGACGACAGACCTGGGGGCTACACCTTC CASSDDRPGGYTF
NA TRBJ2-1 TRBV4-2 once TGTGCCAGCAGCCAAGTAGTCACGGAGAACAATGAGCAGTTCTTC CASSQVVTENNEQFF
NA TRBJ1-4 TRBV7-9 NA TGTGCCAGCAGCTTAGACGGGGAAGTAACCTTTTTT CASSLDGEVTFF
NA TRBJ1-2 TRBV19 few TGTGCCAGTAGCCCCACGCTCGAGCGACTGGCCTATGGCTACACCTTC CASSPTLERLAYGYTF
NA TRBJ2-2 TRBV5-5 NA TGTGCCAGCAGCTTACGGGTGCCCAGTTCGGTTCCCGGGGAGCTGTTTTTT CASSLRVPSSVPGELFF
TRBD1 TRBJ1-2 TRBV4-1 few TGCGCCAGCAGTCGGACAGGGCCGGATAATGGCTACACCTTC CASSRTGPDNGYTF
TRBD1 TRBJ1-4 TRBV4-3 NA TGCGCCAGCAGCCAAGAAGTTACAGGGGTCCTTAATGAAAAACTGTTTTTT CASSQEVTGVLNEKLFF
NA TRBJ2-3 TRBV18 NA TGTGCCAGCTCACAGGGACTGGCGGGACGGGCAGATACGCAGTATTTT CASSQGLAGRADTQYF
NA TRBJ1-2 TRBV21-1 NA TGTGCCAGCAGCCCAAAGGATAGGTGGGCCGGCTACACCTTC CASSPKDRWAGYTF
TRBD1 TRBJ2-1 TRBV19 large TGTGCCAGTAAACGGGACAGCTCCTACAATGAGCAGTTCTTC CASKRDSSYNEQFF
TRBD1 TRBJ1-2 TRBV29-1 NA TGCAGCGTCCTCCGGGACAGGGGCCGCTACACCTTC CSVLRDRGRYTF
NA TRBJ2-2 TRBV7-7 NA TGTGCCAGCAGCTTGACAGAGAACACCGGGGAGCTGTTTTTT CASSLTENTGELFF
TRBD1 TRBJ2-5 TRBV7-2 NA TGTGCCAGCAGCTTAGCTCCGGGACAGGGAACGGAGACCCAGTACTTC CASSLAPGQGTETQYF
TRBD1 TRBJ2-1 TRBV25-1 NA TGTGCCAGCAGTCCCGACAGGGGCAATGAGCAGTTCTTC CASSPDRGNEQFF
TRBD1 TRBJ1-4 TRBV2 NA TGTGCCAGCAGTAAGACAGGGGGAAATAATGAAAAACTGTTTTTT CASSKTGGNNEKLFF
NA TRBJ1-6 TRBV28 NA TGTGCCAGCAGTTTACCGCTACGACAGAGCTCCTATAATTCACCCCTCCACTTT CASSLPLRQSSYNSPLHF
TRBD1 TRBJ1-5 TRBV6-1 NA TGTGCCAGCTCCCGACAGGGGGGCAATCAGCCCCAGCATTTT CASSRQGGNQPQHF
NA TRBJ1-3 TRBV6-6 NA TGTGCCAGCAGTTTGACAGGACGCTCTGGAAACACCATATATTTT CASSLTGRSGNTIYF
NA TRBJ1-4 TRBV27 NA TGTGCCAGCAGTTTTCGGGATGAAAAACTGTTTTTT CASSFRDEKLFF
TRBD1 TRBJ1-2 TRBV7-2 few TGTGCCAGCAGCCTGGGACAGGGCCATGGCTACACCTTC CASSLGQGHGYTF
NA TRBJ1-1 TRBV18 once TGTGCCAGCTCACCATCGGCAGGGTCAACCGGGACTGAAGCTTTCTTT CASSPSAGSTGTEAFF
NA TRBJ1-2 TRBV10-3 NA TGTGCCATCAGTGGTACAGGTGATGGCTACACCTTC CAISGTGDGYTF
NA TRBJ1-1 TRBV29-1 NA TGCAGCGCCACTCAATCGGGGAGAACTGAAGCTTTCTTT CSATQSGRTEAFF
NA TRBJ1-1 TRBV27 NA TGTGCCAGCAGCCCATTAGGGGGGGCCGACACCCAAGCTTTCTTT CASSPLGGADTQAFF
NA TRBJ2-7 TRBV2 NA TGTGCCAGCTCCGGTGGGGGGTTTAGGGAGGAGCAGTACTTC CASSGGGFREEQYF